This T cell receptor (beta chain) was found in a study of early stage breast cancer tumors. Across the study: Under 10 ER+/PR+/HER2- tumors were invasive ductal; four were invasive lobular.

Assay used: immunoSEQ multiplex PCR; TCRdb lists only in-frame clones, some missing. This table has about 6,000 clones, roughly 80% appearing once. CDR3 size: 17 residues. Germline V gives CDR1 ENHRY, CDR2 SYGVKD. Germline trimming cut 11 bases from V and 3 bases from J; bases unmatched to any gene: 11. Sequenced sample: normal breast tissue next to the tumor. This chain links TRBV10-3 with TRBJ2-2; the match to TRBD2 covers 14 bases. This receptor was taken from a person between 70 and 80 years old with breast cancer. For the CDR3, the DNA is TGTGCCTCCAGACTAGCGGGAGGGCGGGCGGACACCGGGGAGCTGTTTTTT. Its translation is CASRLAGGRADTGELFF.